This TCR beta chain was recorded in a study of technical replicates of blood from four donors. V lost 4 bases, J lost 1 base, and 12 bases stayed unmatched. The CDR3 is 19 amino acids. Produced via immunoSEQ multiplex PCR; TCRdb's table is partial and in-frame only. The sample lists about 70,000 clones; approximately 96% were seen once. Input material: T cells isolated from PBMCs. This TCR came from a human donor in good health. The J gene is TRBJ1-5, the V gene TRBV5-3; 12 nucleotides align to TRBD1. TRBV5-3 has ORF status, its function being uncertain. The CDR3 DNA sequence: TGTGCCAGAAGCCCCTGCGGGGGACAGGGGGCGGGGAGCAATCAGCCCCAGCATTTT. It yields the protein CARSPCGGQGAGSNQPQHF.